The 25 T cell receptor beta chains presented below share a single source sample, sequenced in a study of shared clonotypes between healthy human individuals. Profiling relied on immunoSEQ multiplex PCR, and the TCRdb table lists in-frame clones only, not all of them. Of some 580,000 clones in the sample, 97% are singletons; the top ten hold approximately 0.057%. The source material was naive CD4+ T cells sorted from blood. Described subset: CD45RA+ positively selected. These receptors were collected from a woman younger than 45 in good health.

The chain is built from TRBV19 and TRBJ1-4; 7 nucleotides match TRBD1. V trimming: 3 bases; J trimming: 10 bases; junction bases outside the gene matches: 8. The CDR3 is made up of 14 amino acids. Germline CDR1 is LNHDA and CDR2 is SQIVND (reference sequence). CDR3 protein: CASSIGQVRRKLFF. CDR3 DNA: TGTGCCAGTAGTATCGGACAGGTTAGGCGAAAACTGTTTTTT.

The CDR3, as DNA: TGCGCCAGCTATCGAGGCCCTAGCACAGATACGCAGTATTTT. This gives the protein CASYRGPSTDTQYF. The genes are TRBV5-1 and TRBJ2-3; D not resolved. Germline V lookup: CDR1 SGHRS, CDR2 YFSETQ. Trimming stripped 7 bases from V and 0 bases from J, with 12 bases between. This CDR3 region has 14 residues.

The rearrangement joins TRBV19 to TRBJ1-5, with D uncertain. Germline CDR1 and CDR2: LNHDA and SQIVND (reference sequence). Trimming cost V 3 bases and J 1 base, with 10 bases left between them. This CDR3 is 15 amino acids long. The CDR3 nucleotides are TGTGCCAGTAGTATTTCAGGCAAGAGCAATCAGCCCCAGCATTTT. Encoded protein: CASSISGKSNQPQHF.

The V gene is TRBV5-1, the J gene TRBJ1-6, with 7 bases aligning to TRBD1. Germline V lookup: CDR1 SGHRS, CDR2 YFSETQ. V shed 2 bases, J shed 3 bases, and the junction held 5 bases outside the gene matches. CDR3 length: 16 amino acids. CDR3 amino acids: CASSLIGGFYNSPLHF. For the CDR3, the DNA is TGCGCCAGCAGCTTAATAGGGGGCTTCTATAATTCACCCCTCCACTTT.

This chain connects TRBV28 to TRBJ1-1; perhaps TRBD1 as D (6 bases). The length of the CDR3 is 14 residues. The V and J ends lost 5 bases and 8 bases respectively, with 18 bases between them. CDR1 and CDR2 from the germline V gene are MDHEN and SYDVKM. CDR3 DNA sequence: TGTGCCAGCAGTCTCCACAGGGTCCTGGGAGAAGCTTTCTTT. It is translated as CASSLHRVLGEAFF.

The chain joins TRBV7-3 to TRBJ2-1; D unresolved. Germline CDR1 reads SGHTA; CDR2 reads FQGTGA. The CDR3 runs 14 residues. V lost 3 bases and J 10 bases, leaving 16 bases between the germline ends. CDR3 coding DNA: TGTGCCAGCAGCTTTCAAAGTCATTCATCCGAGCAGTTCTTC. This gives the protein CASSFQSHSSEQFF.

CDR3 residues: CASRSSTGVTDTQYF. CDR3 sequence (DNA): TGTGCCAGCAGATCAAGTACGGGGGTGACAGATACGCAGTATTTT. The V gene is TRBV2, the J gene TRBJ2-3, with D perhaps TRBD2 (6 bases). The CDR3 covers 15 residues. CDR1 is SNHLY and CDR2 is FYNNEI in the germline V gene. V lost 6 bases to trimming and J lost 3 bases, with 16 bases between them.

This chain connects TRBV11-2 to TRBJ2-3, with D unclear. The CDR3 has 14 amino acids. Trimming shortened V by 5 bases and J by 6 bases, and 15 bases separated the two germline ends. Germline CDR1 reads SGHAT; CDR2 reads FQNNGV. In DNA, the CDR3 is TGTGCCAGCAGCCCCCCCCTGGCGGTCGATACGCAGTATTTT. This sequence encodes CASSPPLAVDTQYF.

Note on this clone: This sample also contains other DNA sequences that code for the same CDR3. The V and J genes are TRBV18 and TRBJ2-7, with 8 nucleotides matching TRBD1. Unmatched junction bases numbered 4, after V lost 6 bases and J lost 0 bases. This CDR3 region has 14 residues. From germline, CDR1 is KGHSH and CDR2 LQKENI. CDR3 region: CASSPGQGSYEQYF. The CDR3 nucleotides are TGTGCCAGCTCCCCCGGACAGGGCTCCTACGAGCAGTACTTC.

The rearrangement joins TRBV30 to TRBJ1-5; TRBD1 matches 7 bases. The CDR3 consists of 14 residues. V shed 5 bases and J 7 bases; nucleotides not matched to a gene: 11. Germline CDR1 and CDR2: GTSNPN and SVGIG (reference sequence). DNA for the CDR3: TGTGCCTGGGCCTCCGAGGGAGGGGGCCAGCCCCAGCATTTT. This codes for CAWASEGGGQPQHF.

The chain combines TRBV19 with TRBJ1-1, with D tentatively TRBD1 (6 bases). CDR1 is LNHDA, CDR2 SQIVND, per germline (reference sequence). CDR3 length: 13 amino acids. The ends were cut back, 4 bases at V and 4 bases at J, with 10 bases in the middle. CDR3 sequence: CASSNWGATEAFF. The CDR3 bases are TGTGCCAGTAGTAATTGGGGGGCCACTGAAGCTTTCTTT.

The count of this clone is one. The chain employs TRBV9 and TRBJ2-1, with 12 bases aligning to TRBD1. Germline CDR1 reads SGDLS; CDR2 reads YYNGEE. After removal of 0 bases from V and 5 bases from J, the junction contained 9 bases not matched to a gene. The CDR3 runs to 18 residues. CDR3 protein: CASSVERGDRGPHNEQFF. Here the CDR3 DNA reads TGTGCCAGCAGCGTAGAGAGGGGGGACAGGGGGCCTCACAATGAGCAGTTCTTC.

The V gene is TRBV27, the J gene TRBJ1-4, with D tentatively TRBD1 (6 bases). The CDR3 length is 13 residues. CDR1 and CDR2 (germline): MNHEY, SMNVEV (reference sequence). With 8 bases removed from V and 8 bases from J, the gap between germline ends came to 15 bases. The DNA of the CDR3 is TGTGCCAGCCGTCCGGGGGCACGGGAAAAACTGTTTTTT. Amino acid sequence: CASRPGAREKLFF. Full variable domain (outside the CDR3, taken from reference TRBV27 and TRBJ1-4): EAQVTQNPRYLITVTGKKLTVTCSQNMNHEYMSWYRQDPGLGLRQIYYSMNVEVTDKGDVPEGYKVSRKEKRNFPLILESPSPNQTSLYFCASRPGAREKLFFGSGTQLSVL.

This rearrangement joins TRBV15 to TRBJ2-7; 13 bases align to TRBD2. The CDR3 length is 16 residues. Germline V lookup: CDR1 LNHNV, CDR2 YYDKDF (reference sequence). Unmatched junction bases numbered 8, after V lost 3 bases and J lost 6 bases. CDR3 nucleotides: TGTGCCACCAGCAGGATGGGACTAGCGGGGTCTGTCGAGCAGTACTTC. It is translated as CATSRMGLAGSVEQYF.

The CDR3, as DNA: TGTGCCAGCAGCTTAGTGGGACTAGTTAAGGCGAGTCAGTATTTT. Its protein product is CASSLVGLVKASQYF. The chain is built from TRBV7-9 and TRBJ2-3, with 8 bases lining up with TRBD2. Looked up from germline, CDR1 is SEHNR and CDR2 is FQNEAQ (reference sequence). The CDR3 length is 15 residues. Germline trimming cut 1 base from V and 12 bases from J; bases unmatched to any gene: 12.

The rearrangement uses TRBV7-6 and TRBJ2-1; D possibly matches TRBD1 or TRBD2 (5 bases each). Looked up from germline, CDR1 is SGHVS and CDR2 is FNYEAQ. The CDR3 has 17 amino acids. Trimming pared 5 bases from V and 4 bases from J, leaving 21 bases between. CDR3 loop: CASSAYPPSRVYNEQFF. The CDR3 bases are TGTGCCAGCAGCGCGTACCCCCCTAGCAGGGTATACAATGAGCAGTTCTTC.

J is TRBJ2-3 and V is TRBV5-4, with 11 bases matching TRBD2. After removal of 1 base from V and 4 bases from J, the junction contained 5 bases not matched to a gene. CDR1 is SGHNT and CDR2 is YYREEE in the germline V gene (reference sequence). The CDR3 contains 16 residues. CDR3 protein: CASSLRLAGGPDTQYF. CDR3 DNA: TGTGCCAGCAGCTTGAGGCTAGCGGGAGGCCCAGATACGCAGTATTTT.

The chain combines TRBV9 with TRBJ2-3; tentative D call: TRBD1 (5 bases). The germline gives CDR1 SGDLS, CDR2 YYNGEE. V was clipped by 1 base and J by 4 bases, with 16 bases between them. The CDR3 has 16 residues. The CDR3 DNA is TGTGCCAGCAGCGTAATGGGTGGGGCCGCGGCAGATACGCAGTATTTT. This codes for CASSVMGGAAADTQYF.

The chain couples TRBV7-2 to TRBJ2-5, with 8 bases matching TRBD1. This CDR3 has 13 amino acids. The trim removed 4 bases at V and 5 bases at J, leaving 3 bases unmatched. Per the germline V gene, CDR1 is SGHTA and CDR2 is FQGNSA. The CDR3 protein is CASSYDRGETQYF. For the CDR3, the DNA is TGTGCCAGCAGCTACGACAGGGGTGAGACCCAGTACTTC.

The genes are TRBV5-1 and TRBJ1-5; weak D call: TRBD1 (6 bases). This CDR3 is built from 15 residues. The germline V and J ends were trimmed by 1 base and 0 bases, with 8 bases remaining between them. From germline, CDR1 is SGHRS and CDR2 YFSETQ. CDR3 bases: TGCGCCAGCAGCTTGTCAGGGGATAGCAATCAGCCCCAGCATTTT. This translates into CASSLSGDSNQPQHF.

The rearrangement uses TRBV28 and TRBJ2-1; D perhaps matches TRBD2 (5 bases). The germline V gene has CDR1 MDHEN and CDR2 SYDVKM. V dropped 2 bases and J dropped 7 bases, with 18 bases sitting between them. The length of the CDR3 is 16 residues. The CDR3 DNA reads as TGTGCCAGCAGTTTAACCCAAGCGCGGGTGGGAAATGAGCAGTTCTTC. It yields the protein CASSLTQARVGNEQFF.

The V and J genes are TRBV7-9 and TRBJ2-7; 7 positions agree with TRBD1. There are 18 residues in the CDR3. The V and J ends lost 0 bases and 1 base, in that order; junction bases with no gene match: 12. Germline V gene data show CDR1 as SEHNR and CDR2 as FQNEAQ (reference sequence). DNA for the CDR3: TGTGCCAGCAGCTTAGCATTCTCTCGGGACAGTCCATCCTACGAGCAGTACTTC. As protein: CASSLAFSRDSPSYEQYF.

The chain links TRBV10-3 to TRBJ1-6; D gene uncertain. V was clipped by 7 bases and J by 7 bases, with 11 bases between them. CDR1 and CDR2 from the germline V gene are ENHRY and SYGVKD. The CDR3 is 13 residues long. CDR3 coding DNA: TGTGCCATCACCAACGGACCAAATTCACCCCTCCACTTT. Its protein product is CAITNGPNSPLHF.

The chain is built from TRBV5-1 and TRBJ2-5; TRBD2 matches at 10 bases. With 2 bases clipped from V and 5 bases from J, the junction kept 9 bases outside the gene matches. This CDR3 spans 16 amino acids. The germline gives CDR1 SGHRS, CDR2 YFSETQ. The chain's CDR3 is CASSFSSGRTGETQYF. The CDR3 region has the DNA TGCGCCAGCAGCTTCTCTAGCGGGAGAACAGGGGAGACCCAGTACTTC. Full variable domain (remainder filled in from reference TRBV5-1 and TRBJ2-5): KAGVTQTPRYLIKTRGQQVTLSCSPISGHRSVSWYQQTPGQGLQFLFEYFSETQRNKGNFPGRFSGRQFSNSRSEMNVSTLELGDSALYLCASSFSSGRTGETQYFGPGTRLLVL.

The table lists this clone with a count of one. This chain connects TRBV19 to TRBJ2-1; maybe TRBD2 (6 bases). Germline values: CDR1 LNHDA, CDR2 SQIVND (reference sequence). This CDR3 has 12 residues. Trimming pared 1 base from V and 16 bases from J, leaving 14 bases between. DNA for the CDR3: TGTGCCAGTAGTATAGCAGGGACTTTTTTATTCTTC. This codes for CASSIAGTFLFF.